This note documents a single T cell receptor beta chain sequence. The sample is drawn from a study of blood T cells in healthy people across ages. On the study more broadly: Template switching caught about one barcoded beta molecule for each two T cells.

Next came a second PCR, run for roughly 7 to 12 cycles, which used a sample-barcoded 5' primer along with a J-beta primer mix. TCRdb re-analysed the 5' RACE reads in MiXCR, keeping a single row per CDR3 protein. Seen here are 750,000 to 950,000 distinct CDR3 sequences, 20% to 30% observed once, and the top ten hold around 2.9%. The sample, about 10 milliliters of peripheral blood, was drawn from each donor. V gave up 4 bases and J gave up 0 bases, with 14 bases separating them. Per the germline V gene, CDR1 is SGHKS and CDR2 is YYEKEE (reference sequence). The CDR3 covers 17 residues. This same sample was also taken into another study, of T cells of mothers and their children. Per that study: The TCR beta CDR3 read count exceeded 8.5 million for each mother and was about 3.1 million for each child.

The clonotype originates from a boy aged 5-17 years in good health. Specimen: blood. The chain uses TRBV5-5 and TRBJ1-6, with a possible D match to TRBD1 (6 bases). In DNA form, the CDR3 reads TGTGCCAGCAGCAAGGGACAAATGGGCTCCTATAATTCACCCCTCCACTTT. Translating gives CASSKGQMGSYNSPLHF. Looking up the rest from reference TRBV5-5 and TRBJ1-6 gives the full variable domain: DAGVTQSPTHLIKTRGQQVTLRCSPISGHKSVSWYQQVLGQGPQFIFQYYEKEERGRGNFPDRFSARQFPNYSSELNVNALLLGDSALYLCASSKGQMGSYNSPLHFGNGTRLTVT.